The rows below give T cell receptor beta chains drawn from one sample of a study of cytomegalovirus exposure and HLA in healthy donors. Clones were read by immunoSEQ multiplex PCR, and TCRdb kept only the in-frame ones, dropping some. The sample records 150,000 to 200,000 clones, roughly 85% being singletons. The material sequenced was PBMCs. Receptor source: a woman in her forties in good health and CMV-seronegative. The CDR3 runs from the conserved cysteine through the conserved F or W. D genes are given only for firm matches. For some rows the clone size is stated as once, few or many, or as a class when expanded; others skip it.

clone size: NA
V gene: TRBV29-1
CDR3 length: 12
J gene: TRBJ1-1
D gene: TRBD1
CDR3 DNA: TGCAGCGTGAGGCAGGGGGCCACTGAAGCTTTCTTT
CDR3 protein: CSVRQGATEAFF

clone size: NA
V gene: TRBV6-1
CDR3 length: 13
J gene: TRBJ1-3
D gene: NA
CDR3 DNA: TGTGCCAGCAGTGGGCATTCTGGAAACACCATATATTTT
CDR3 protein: CASSGHSGNTIYF

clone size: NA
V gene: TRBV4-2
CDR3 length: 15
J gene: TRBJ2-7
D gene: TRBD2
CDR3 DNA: TGTGCCAGCAGCCAAGATTGGGCTAGCGGGGTCGATCAGTACTTC
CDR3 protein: CASSQDWASGVDQYF

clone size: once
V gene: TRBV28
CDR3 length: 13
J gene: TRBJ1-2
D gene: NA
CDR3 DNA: TGTGCCAGCACTCTGAGGGTGTCTGGAGGCTACACCTTC
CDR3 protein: CASTLRVSGGYTF

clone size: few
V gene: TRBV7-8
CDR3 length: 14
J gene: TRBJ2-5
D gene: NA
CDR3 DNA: TGTGCCAGCATCCCTCGAACAGGGCTGGAGACCCAGTACTTC
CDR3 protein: CASIPRTGLETQYF

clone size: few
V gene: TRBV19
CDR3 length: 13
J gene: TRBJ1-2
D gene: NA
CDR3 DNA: TGTGCCGTCAAAAGGGGTAGCAAGGGTGGCTACACCTTC
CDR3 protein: CAVKRGSKGGYTF

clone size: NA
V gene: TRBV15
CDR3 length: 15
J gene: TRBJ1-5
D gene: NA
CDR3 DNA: TGTGCCACCAGCCAGAGCAGGGGCTTCAATCAGCCCCAGCATTTT
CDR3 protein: CATSQSRGFNQPQHF

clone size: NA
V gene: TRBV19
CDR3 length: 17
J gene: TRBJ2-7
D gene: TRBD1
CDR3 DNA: TGTGCCAGTAGTATCGGGGTCGTTCGGGACAGGGGGGACGAGCAGTACTTC
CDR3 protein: CASSIGVVRDRGDEQYF

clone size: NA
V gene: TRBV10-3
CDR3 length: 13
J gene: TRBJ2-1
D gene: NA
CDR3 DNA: TGTGCCATCACAACGGGAGCCCACAATGAGCAGTTCTTC
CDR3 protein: CAITTGAHNEQFF

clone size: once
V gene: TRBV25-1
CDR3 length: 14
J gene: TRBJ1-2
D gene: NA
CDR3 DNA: TGTGCCAGCAGTGAAGCAGGGACTAACTATGGCTACACCTTC
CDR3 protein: CASSEAGTNYGYTF

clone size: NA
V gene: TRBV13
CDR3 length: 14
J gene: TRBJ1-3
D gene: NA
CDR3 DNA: TGTGCCAGCAGCTTGCCAGGGACTGGAAACACCATATATTTT
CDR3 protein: CASSLPGTGNTIYF

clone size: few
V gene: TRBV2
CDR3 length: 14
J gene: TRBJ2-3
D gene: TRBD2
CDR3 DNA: TGTGCCAGCAATGGACTAGCGGGGACAGATACGCAGTATTTT
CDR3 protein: CASNGLAGTDTQYF

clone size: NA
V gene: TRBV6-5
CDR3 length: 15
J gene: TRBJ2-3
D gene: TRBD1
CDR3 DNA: TGTGCCAGCAGCAAAAACAGGGGGAAGCTCGATACGCAGTATTTT
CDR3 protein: CASSKNRGKLDTQYF

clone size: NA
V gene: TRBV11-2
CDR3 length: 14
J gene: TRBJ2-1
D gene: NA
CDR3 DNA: TGTGCCAGCAGCTTAGGACAGGCCTACAATGAGCAGTTCTTC
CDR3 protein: CASSLGQAYNEQFF

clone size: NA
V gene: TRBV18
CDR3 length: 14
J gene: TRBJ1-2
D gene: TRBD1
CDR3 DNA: TGTGCCAGCTCACCAAAGGACAGGGTGGATGGCTACACCTTC
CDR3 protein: CASSPKDRVDGYTF

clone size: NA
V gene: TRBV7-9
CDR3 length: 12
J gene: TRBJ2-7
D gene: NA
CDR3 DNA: TGTGCCAGCAGCCCAGGAAACTACGAGCAGTACTTC
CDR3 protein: CASSPGNYEQYF

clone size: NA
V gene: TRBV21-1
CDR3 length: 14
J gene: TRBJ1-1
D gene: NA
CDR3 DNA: TGTGCCAGCAGTGGACAGGGCGTGAACACTGAAGCTTTCTTT
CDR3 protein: CASSGQGVNTEAFF

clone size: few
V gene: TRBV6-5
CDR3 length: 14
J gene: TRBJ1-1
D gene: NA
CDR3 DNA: TGTGCCAGCAGTTACGGTTCGGGGTTCTCTGAAGCTTTCTTT
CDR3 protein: CASSYGSGFSEAFF

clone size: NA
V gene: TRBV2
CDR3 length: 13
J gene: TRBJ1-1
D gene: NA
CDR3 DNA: TGTGCCAGCAGCTGGACACAAAACACTGAAGCTTTCTTT
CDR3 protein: CASSWTQNTEAFF

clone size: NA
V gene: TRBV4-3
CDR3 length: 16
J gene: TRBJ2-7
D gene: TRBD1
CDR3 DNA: TGCGCCAGCAGCCAAGATTTGGGCCAGGGGGCCTACGAGCAGTACTTC
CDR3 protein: CASSQDLGQGAYEQYF

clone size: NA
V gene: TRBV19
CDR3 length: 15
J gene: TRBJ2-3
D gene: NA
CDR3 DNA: TGTGCCAGTAGTAGTCCTTTGCGGGGTGAAGGTACGCAGTATTTT
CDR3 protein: CASSSPLRGEGTQYF

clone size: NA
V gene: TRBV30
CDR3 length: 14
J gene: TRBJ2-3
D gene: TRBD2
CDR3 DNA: TGTGCCTGGAGGACTAGCGGGGGTCGGTATACGCAGTATTTT
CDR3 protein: CAWRTSGGRYTQYF

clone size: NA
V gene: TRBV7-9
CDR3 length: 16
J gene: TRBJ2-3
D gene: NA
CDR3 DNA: TGTGCCAGCAGCTTAGGGGAGGCGGCCCTACCAGGGCCGCAGTATTTT
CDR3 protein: CASSLGEAALPGPQYF

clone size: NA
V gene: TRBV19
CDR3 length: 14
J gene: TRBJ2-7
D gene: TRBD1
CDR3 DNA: TGTGCCAGTAGTAGGGGACAGGGGTCCTACGAGCAGTACTTC
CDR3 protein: CASSRGQGSYEQYF

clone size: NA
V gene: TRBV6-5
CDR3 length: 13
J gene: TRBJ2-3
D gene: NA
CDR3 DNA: TGTGCCAGCACCCTGCGGGGCACAGATACGCAGTATTTT
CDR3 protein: CASTLRGTDTQYF

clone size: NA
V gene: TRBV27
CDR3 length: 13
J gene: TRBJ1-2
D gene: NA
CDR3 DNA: TGTGCCAGCAGTTCGGTCTCAAATTATGGCTACACCTTC
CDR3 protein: CASSSVSNYGYTF

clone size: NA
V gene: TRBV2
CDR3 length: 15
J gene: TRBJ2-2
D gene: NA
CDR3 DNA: TGTGCCAGCAGTGTAGGGGCAGGTGGTATCGGGGAGCTGTTTTTT
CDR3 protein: CASSVGAGGIGELFF

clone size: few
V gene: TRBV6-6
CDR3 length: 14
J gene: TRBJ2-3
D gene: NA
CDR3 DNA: TGTGCCAGCAGACCAGACAGGAGGCCAGATACGCAGTATTTT
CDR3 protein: CASRPDRRPDTQYF

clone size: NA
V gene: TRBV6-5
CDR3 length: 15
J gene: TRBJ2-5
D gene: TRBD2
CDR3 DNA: TGTGCCAGCAGTTCTGCGGGGGGGGTTCAAGAGACCCAGTACTTC
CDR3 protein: CASSSAGGVQETQYF

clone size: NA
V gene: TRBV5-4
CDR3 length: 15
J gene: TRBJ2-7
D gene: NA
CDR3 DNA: TGTGCCAGCAGCTTTGTGACGGGAAGCTCCTACGAGCAGTACTTC
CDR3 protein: CASSFVTGSSYEQYF

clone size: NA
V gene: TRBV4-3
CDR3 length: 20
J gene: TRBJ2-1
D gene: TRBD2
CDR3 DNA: TGCGCCAGCAGCCAAGATAGTACTAGCGGGACCCCGAGCTCCTACAATGAGCAGTTCTTC
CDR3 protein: CASSQDSTSGTPSSYNEQFF

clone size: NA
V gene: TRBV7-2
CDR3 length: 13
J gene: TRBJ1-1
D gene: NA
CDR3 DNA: TGTGCCAGCAGCTTGTATACAAACACTGAAGCTTTCTTT
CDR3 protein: CASSLYTNTEAFF

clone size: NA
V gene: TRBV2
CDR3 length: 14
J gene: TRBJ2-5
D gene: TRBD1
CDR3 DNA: TGTGCCAGCGGCTTGACAGGGGTCCAAGAGACCCAGTACTTC
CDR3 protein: CASGLTGVQETQYF

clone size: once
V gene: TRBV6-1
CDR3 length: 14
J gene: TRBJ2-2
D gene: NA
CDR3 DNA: TGTGCCAGCAGCCTGGAGGGGTTTACCGGGGAGCTGTTTTTT
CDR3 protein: CASSLEGFTGELFF

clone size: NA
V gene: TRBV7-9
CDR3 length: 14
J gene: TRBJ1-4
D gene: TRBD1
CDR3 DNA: TGTGCCAGCAGCCCGACAGGGCTGAATGAAAAACTGTTTTTT
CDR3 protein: CASSPTGLNEKLFF

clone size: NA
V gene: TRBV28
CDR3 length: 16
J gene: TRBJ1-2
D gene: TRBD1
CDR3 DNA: TGTGCCAGCAGTTTCCTGGACAGGGCGCCTAACTATGGCTACACCTTC
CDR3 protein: CASSFLDRAPNYGYTF

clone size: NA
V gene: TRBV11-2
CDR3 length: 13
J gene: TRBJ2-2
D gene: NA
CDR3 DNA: TGTGCCAGCAGCTTTGAGGGGGTCGGGGAGCTGTTTTTT
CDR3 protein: CASSFEGVGELFF

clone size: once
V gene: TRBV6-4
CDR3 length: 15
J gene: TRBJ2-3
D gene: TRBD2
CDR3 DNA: TGTGCCAGCAGTCTTCGGAGCGGGGAGGCAGATACGCAGTATTTT
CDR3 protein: CASSLRSGEADTQYF

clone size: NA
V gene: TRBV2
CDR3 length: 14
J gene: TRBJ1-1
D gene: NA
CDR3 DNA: TGTGCCAGCGGCGGAGGATGGGTTAATGCTGAAGCTTTCTTT
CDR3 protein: CASGGGWVNAEAFF

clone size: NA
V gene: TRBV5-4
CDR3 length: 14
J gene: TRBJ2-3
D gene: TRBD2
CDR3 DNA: TGTGCCAGCAGCACAGCGGGGTTAATGGATACGCAGTATTTT
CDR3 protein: CASSTAGLMDTQYF

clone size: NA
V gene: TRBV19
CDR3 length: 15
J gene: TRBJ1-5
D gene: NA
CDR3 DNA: TGTGCCAGTAGTATGGCGGACATCCCAGAGCGGCCCCAGCATTTT
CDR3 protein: CASSMADIPERPQHF

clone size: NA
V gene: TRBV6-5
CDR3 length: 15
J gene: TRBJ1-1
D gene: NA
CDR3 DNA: TGTGCCAGCAGTTACTCGAGAAGGGGTGGCCCTGAAGCTTTCTTT
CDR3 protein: CASSYSRRGGPEAFF

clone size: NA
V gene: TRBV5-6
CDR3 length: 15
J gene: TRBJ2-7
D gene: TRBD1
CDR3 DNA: TGTGCCAGCAGCTTATTACAGGGGGGATTTTACGAGCAGTACTTC
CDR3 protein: CASSLLQGGFYEQYF

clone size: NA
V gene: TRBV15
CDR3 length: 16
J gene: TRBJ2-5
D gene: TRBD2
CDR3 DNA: TGTGCCACCAGCAGGGCTAGCGGGAAGTTAGGAGAGACCCAGTACTTC
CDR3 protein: CATSRASGKLGETQYF

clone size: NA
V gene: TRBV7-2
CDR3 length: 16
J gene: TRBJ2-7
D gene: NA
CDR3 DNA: TGTGCCAGCAGCTTAGTGGGGGGGCTTAGCTCCTACGAGCAGTACTTC
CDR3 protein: CASSLVGGLSSYEQYF

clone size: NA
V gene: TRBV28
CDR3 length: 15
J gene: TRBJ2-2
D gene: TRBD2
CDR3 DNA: TGTGCCAGCAGGCGGGGGGGGGCGAACACCGGGGAGCTGTTTTTT
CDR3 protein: CASRRGGANTGELFF

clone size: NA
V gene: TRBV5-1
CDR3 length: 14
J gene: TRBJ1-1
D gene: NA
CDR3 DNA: TGCGCCAGCAGCAACCGACAGTGGGACACTGAAGCTTTCTTT
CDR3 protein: CASSNRQWDTEAFF

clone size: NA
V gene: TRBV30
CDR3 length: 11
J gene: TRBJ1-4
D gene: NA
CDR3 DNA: TGTGCGACAGGAACTAATGAAAAACTGTTTTTT
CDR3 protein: CATGTNEKLFF